These T cell receptor beta chains were read from a single sample in a study of low-dose radiotherapy and immunotherapy resistance in tumors. TCRdb re-analysed the reads in MiXCR, keeping a single row per CDR3 protein. The table shows nearly 60,000 distinct CDR3 sequences, with 20% to 25% occurring only once. This specimen was PBMCs, taken after low-dose radiotherapy plus immunotherapy. Receptors originate from a male donor with prostate cancer. The CDR3 runs from the conserved cysteine through the conserved F or W. A D gene is named only where the DNA matches it firmly. The size field is filled for only some rows; it gives once, few, many or a size class.

clone_size	j_call	d_call	v_call	cdr3_nt	cdr3_aa
many	TRBJ1-2	TRBD1	TRBV29-1	TGCAGCGTTGATGCCGGGACAGGGATTGGCTACACCTTC	CSVDAGTGIGYTF
many	TRBJ2-6	TRBD2	TRBV28	TGTGCCAGCAGTGAAAGCGGGAGGCATTCTGGGGCCAACGTCCTGACTTTC	CASSESGRHSGANVLTF
many	TRBJ2-7	.	TRBV4-1	TGCGCCAGCAGCCAGGCTACGGGACCCCTTTACGAGCAGTACTTC	CASSQATGPLYEQYF
many	TRBJ1-4	TRBD1	TRBV7-9	TGTGCCAGCAGCTCAGGCTTGGTAGGGGGCAGTGGTGAAAAACTGTTTTTT	CASSSGLVGGSGEKLFF
many	TRBJ2-1	.	TRBV7-9	TGTGCCAGCAGCCTTATCAGGGCCTCCTACAATGAGCAGTTCTTC	CASSLIRASYNEQFF
.	TRBJ2-7	TRBD1	TRBV6-8	TGTGCCAGCACCCTGGGGACAGGGGATCTCTACGAGCAGTACTTC	CASTLGTGDLYEQYF
many	TRBJ1-5	.	TRBV6-6	TGTGCCAGCAGTTACTCGATATCCAGGGGAGGGGATAGCAATCAGCCCCAGCATTTT	CASSYSISRGGDSNQPQHF
.	TRBJ2-1	TRBD2	TRBV9	TGTGCCAGCAGCGCAGACGGAGCGGGAGGCTCGGGACTAGCGGAGCGGCAGTTCTTC	CASSADGAGGSGLAERQFF
many	TRBJ2-5	.	TRBV7-3	TGTGCCAGCAGCTTAAGGAGGGACGGCGAGACCCAGTACTTC	CASSLRRDGETQYF
many	TRBJ2-3	.	TRBV6-6	TGTGCCAGCAGTTTTTCCGTAGTTGGAGCAGATACGCAGTATTTT	CASSFSVVGADTQYF
many	TRBJ2-3	TRBD2	TRBV19	TGTGCCAGTAGTATCGAACTAGCGGCGACAGATACGCAGTATTTT	CASSIELAATDTQYF
many	TRBJ1-1	.	TRBV27	TGTGCCAGCAGGTTACAGGAAGGCACTGAAGCTTTCTTT	CASRLQEGTEAFF
many	TRBJ2-1	.	TRBV20-1	TGCAGTGCTAGAGATCGGCGGGGGCCCTACAATGAGCAGTTCTTC	CSARDRRGPYNEQFF
many	TRBJ2-5	.	TRBV28	TGTGCCAGCAGTAAGGACAGTTGGGGCCTCGGGACTTGGGAGACCCAGTACTTC	CASSKDSWGLGTWETQYF
many	TRBJ2-7	TRBD2	TRBV6-2/TRBV6-3	TGTGCCAGCAGTTACTCGACTACTAGCGGGAGTTCGAACTACGAGCAGTACTTC	CASSYSTTSGSSNYEQYF
many	TRBJ2-5	TRBD1	TRBV5-1	TGCGCCAGCAGCCTTCCGAGGGACAGGCAGACCCAGTACTTC	CASSLPRDRQTQYF
.	TRBJ2-2	.	TRBV3-1	TGTGCCAGCAGCCAACCACTAGCTCGCGGGGAGCTGTTTTTT	CASSQPLARGELFF
many	TRBJ2-1	TRBD2	TRBV7-2	TGTGCCAGCAGCCCTAGGGGGACTAGCGGGACCCCTAACTACAATGAGCAGTTCTTC	CASSPRGTSGTPNYNEQFF
many	TRBJ2-1	.	TRBV3-1	TGTGCCAGCAGCCAAGCCCCCACAGGGTTCCGCCGGGGTGAGCAGTTCTTC	CASSQAPTGFRRGEQFF
many	TRBJ2-5	TRBD1	TRBV30	TGTGCCTGGACTCCGCTGACAGGGCGGGAGACCCAGTACTTC	CAWTPLTGRETQYF
many	TRBJ2-3	.	TRBV20-1	TGCAGTGCTAGTCGAGGGACAGATACGCAGTATTTT	CSASRGTDTQYF
many	TRBJ2-7	.	TRBV4-2	TGTGCCAGCAGCCAAGCCGTTGGGGTCAACGAGCAGTACTTC	CASSQAVGVNEQYF
many	TRBJ2-1	TRBD2	TRBV7-2	TGTGCCAGCAGCTCAGGGGGACTAGCGGGAGTAAATGAGCAGTTCTTC	CASSSGGLAGVNEQFF
many	TRBJ2-3	TRBD1	TRBV7-2	TGTGCCAGCAGCTGGGGACAGGGAGCTCCAGATACGCAGTATTTT	CASSWGQGAPDTQYF
many	TRBJ2-2	.	TRBV6-2/TRBV6-3	TGTGCCAGCCAATCCATCGCGGCCACCGGGGAGCTGTTTTTT	CASQSIAATGELFF
many	TRBJ2-5	.	TRBV4-1	TGCGCCAGCAGCCAAGAGGGGGCCGTCGGGACCCAGTACTTC	CASSQEGAVGTQYF
many	TRBJ2-5	TRBD2	TRBV7-9	TGTGCCAGCAGCTTCTTAGCGGGAGCAGCCCAAGAGACCCAGTACTTC	CASSFLAGAAQETQYF
.	TRBJ2-7	TRBD2	TRBV29-1	TGCAGCGTTGAAACCGGGACTAGCGGGACCTACGAGCAGTACTTC	CSVETGTSGTYEQYF
many	TRBJ2-6	.	TRBV15	TGTGCCACCAGCAGAGGGGACGGGGGTGCTGGGGCCAACGTCCTGACTTTC	CATSRGDGGAGANVLTF
.	TRBJ2-7	TRBD2	TRBV24-1	TGTGCCACCAGTGATGCCGGGACTAGCGGGAGCCAGTACTTC	CATSDAGTSGSQYF
many	TRBJ2-2	TRBD1	TRBV23-1	TGCGCCAGCAGCGGGACAGGGACGAACACCGGGGAGCTGTTTTTT	CASSGTGTNTGELFF
many	TRBJ1-1	.	TRBV3-1	TGTGCCAGCAGCCAAAACCCGGGAGGTGAAGCTTTCTTT	CASSQNPGGEAFF
many	TRBJ2-7	.	TRBV7-2	TGTGCCAGCAGCTTAGTACTGAAGGGTGTCGAGCAGTACTTC	CASSLVLKGVEQYF
medium-sized	TRBJ2-7	.	TRBV28	TGTGCCAGCGGGGCACAGAGCTCCTACGAGCAGTACTTC	CASGAQSSYEQYF
many	TRBJ1-4	TRBD1	TRBV28	TGTGCCAGCAGCCAGACAGGGGAGGATGAAAAACTGTTTTTT	CASSQTGEDEKLFF
many	TRBJ2-2	.	TRBV4-1	TGCGCCAGCAGCCAACCGCTCCGGGGGAACACCGGGGAGCTGTTTTTT	CASSQPLRGNTGELFF
many	TRBJ2-1	TRBD2	TRBV6-2/TRBV6-3	TGTGCCAGCAGCCCCGGCTTGACTAGCGGGATATACAATGAGCAGTTCTTC	CASSPGLTSGIYNEQFF
.	TRBJ2-1	TRBD2	TRBV24-1	TGTGCCACCAGTGATTTCACAGCGGGAGAGGGTAATGAGCAGTTCTTC	CATSDFTAGEGNEQFF
many	TRBJ2-7	.	TRBV6-2/TRBV6-3	TGTGCCAGCAAAAACGGGGACCACTACGAGCAGTACTTC	CASKNGDHYEQYF
few	TRBJ1-1	.	TRBV7-3	TGTGCCAGCAGCCCATTTGCGGGCACTGAAGCTTTCTTT	CASSPFAGTEAFF
medium-sized	TRBJ2-3	.	TRBV4-3	TGCGCCAGCAGCCTCCGACAGGGCACAGATACGCAGTATTTT	CASSLRQGTDTQYF
few	TRBJ1-5	TRBD1	TRBV19	TGTGCCAGTAGCCCCGGACAGGGCGGGTGGCAGCCCCAGCATTTT	CASSPGQGGWQPQHF
many	TRBJ2-3	TRBD2	TRBV11-2	TGTGCCAGCAGCTTAGGCCTAGCGGGGGTGGATACGCAGTATTTT	CASSLGLAGVDTQYF
many	TRBJ2-2	.	TRBV5-1	TGCGCCAGCAGCTTGGATCCTAGCAGCGGGGAGCTGTTTTTT	CASSLDPSSGELFF
many	TRBJ2-1	.	TRBV11-2	TGTGCCAGCAGACAGAGCGGGAATGAGCAGTTCTTC	CASRQSGNEQFF
.	TRBJ2-5	TRBD1	TRBV7-2	TGTGCCAGCAGCTTAGGACAGGGGGCGTTGGAAGAGACCCAGTACTTC	CASSLGQGALEETQYF
many	TRBJ2-5	TRBD2	TRBV19	TGTGCCAGTAGTAGCCCGCTTCTAGCGGGAGGTCCCCAAGAGACCCAGTACTTC	CASSSPLLAGGPQETQYF
many	TRBJ2-3	.	TRBV9	TGTGCCAGCAGCCCCAACAATTTGGACACAGATACGCAGTATTTT	CASSPNNLDTDTQYF
.	TRBJ2-6	.	TRBV5-1	TGCGCCAGCAGCTTGGAGGGCGGCTCTGGGGCCAACGTCCTGACTTTC	CASSLEGGSGANVLTF
many	TRBJ2-2	.	TRBV21-1	TGTGCCAGCAGCAAGCAGGCAGGGCGGGCAGGCACCGGGGAGCTGTTTTTT	CASSKQAGRAGTGELFF
many	TRBJ2-1	.	TRBV19	TGTGCCACCACCCAGGGGTGGAACTACAATGAGCAGTTCTTC	CATTQGWNYNEQFF
many	TRBJ2-1	.	TRBV4-2	TGTGCCAGCAGCCTGACAGATTACAATGAGCAGTTCTTC	CASSLTDYNEQFF
many	TRBJ2-2	TRBD2	TRBV5-5	TGTGCCAGCAGTCTCGCAGCGGGGCGGAACACCGGGGAGCTGTTTTTT	CASSLAAGRNTGELFF
many	TRBJ2-1	.	TRBV4-3	TGCGCCAGCAGCCAAGATACCGGGGGCTTTGAGCAGTTCTTC	CASSQDTGGFEQFF
many	TRBJ2-1	.	TRBV12-3/TRBV12-4	TGTGCCAGCAGTTTAGGGAGGGGGACGGGAGAGCAGTTCTTC	CASSLGRGTGEQFF